Presented here are 24 T cell receptor beta chains from one specimen sequenced in a study of blood T cells in healthy people across ages. Alongside a J-beta primer mix, a sample-barcoded 5' primer served in a second PCR lasting 7 to 11 cycles. Each CDR3 protein gets one entry after TCRdb re-called the 5' RACE reads with MiXCR. The data hold around 780,000 distinct CDR3 sequences, with roughly 24% observed a single time. The same specimen was also included in a second study, on T cells of mothers and their children.

The sample was blood. These receptors were obtained from a boy between 10 and 17 years old in good health.

In its sample, this clonotype was seen once. The DNA of the CDR3 is TGTGCCACCAGTGTAGGACCGGCAGTCGAATTCACGCAGTATTTT. Translated, it gives CATSVGPAVEFTQYF. This sequence joins TRBV24-1 and TRBJ2-3; D is undetermined. Trimming took off 5 bases at V and 9 bases at J, with 20 bases between the two ends. In germline, CDR1 is KGHDR, CDR2 SFDVKD. The CDR3 has 15 amino acids.

This clonotype was found a few times. This rearrangement joins TRBV10-2 to TRBJ2-7; the D is unclear. The length of the CDR3 is 15 residues. V lost 3 bases and J lost 0, with 12 bases in between. Germline CDR1 reads WSHSY; CDR2 reads SAAADI. CDR3 in amino acids: CASSDTTTSSYEQYF. The CDR3 nucleotides are TGCGCCAGCAGTGACACGACAACAAGCTCCTACGAGCAGTACTTC.

Only a few counts were recorded for this clonotype. The chain combines TRBV7-3 with TRBJ2-5, with D possibly being TRBD2 (6 bases). Germline CDR1 SGHTA, CDR2 FQGTGA. V was trimmed by 5 bases and J by 2 bases, leaving 15 bases between them. The CDR3 runs to 15 residues. DNA of the CDR3: TGTGCCAGCAGCGCAACGGGACTCCAACAAGAGACCCAGTACTTC. It specifies CASSATGLQQETQYF. Looking up the rest from reference TRBV7-3 and TRBJ2-5 gives the full variable domain: GAGVSQTPSNKVTEKGKYVELRCDPISGHTALYWYRQSLGQGPEFLIYFQGTGAADDSGLPNDRFFAVRPEGSVSTLKIQRTERGDSAVYLCASSATGLQQETQYFGPGTRLLVL.

This clonotype occurred a few times. The rearrangement uses TRBV20-1 and TRBJ2-5; 9 bases are a match to TRBD2. The J call may not be correct, given that the DNA end is closer to TRBJ2-1. Germline CDR1 is DFQATT and CDR2 is SNEGSKA (reference sequence). The length of the CDR3 is 16 residues. The CDR3 sequence is CSARRGGGGGYNEQFF. CDR3 nucleotide sequence: TGCAGTGCTAGACGTGGCGGGGGGGGAGGTTACAATGAGCAGTTCTTC.

Only a few counts were recorded for this clonotype. The CDR3 reads CASSFFSGGLQETQYF. Written as DNA, the CDR3 is TGTGCCAGCAGCTTCTTTAGCGGGGGCCTACAAGAGACCCAGTACTTC. This rearrangement joins TRBV7-3 to TRBJ2-5, with 9 bases matching TRBD2. CDR3 length equals 16 residues. The V gene's germline CDR1 is SGHTA and CDR2 FQGTGA. V was clipped by 3 bases and J by 2 bases; unmatched bases: 7.

This clonotype was found a few times. J is TRBJ1-1 and V is TRBV12-3 or TRBV12-4; D is perhaps TRBD1 (5 bases). This CDR3 contains 16 residues. V lost 6 bases and J 6 bases, leaving 23 bases between the germline ends. Written as DNA, the CDR3 is TGTGCCAGCAGCCTCGGGTCCGGGGCGCGTTGGGCTGAAGCTTTCTTT. It codes for CASSLGSGARWAEAFF.

This clonotype appeared a few times. This chain joins TRBV12-3 or TRBV12-4 and TRBJ2-7; TRBD1 might be the D (6 bases). This CDR3 region has 13 residues. V lost 1 base and J lost 9, with 13 bases in between. The DNA of the CDR3 is TGTGCCAGCAGTTTAGGGGGGCCGGCAAGGCAGTACTTC. Translating gives CASSLGGPARQYF.

At least ten counts were recorded for this clonotype. The chain recombines TRBV2 with TRBJ2-7; D unresolved. V lost 4 bases, J lost 2 bases, and 6 bases lay in between. The CDR3 runs 12 residues. Germline V gene sequence: CDR1 SNHLY, CDR2 FYNNEI. The CDR3 protein is CASSGGAYEQYF. The CDR3 DNA is TGTGCCAGCAGTGGAGGAGCCTACGAGCAGTACTTC.

J is TRBJ2-5 and V is TRBV7-9; D tentatively reads TRBD1 or TRBD2 (5 bases each). The J call may be wrong; the DNA end is better matched by TRBJ2-7. The length of the CDR3 is 15 residues. From germline, CDR1 is SEHNR and CDR2 FQNEAQ (reference sequence). Here the CDR3 reads CASSDRDRGRYEQYF. CDR3 nucleotides: TGTGCCAGCAGCGACCGGGACCGAGGACGCTACGAGCAGTACTTC.

The chain recombines TRBV18 with TRBJ1-4, with D unclear. The V gene's germline CDR1 is KGHSH and CDR2 LQKENI. Trimming shortened V by 2 bases and J by 2 bases, and 9 bases separated the two germline ends. The CDR3 is made up of 15 amino acids. This CDR3 reads CASSPGLGTNEKLFF. In DNA, the CDR3 is TGTGCCAGCTCACCAGGACTGGGCACTAATGAAAAACTGTTTTTT. Based on the CDR3 plus reference TRBV18 and TRBJ1-4, the full variable domain is NAGVMQNPRHLVRRRGQEARLRCSPMKGHSHVYWYRQLPEEGLKFMVYLQKENIIDESGMPKERFSAEFPKEGPSILRIQQVVRGDSAAYFCASSPGLGTNEKLFFGSGTQLSVL.

CDR3 in DNA: TGTGCCAGCAGTCCCGGACAGGGGGGGTACTTC. It is translated as CASSPGQGGYF. V is TRBV28 and J is TRBJ2-4, with 10 positions matching TRBD1. Per germline, CDR1 MDHEN and CDR2 SYDVKM. The CDR3 is made up of 11 amino acids. J gave up 15 bases and V 5 bases, and 4 bases lay outside the gene matches.

The chain recombines TRBV7-6 with TRBJ2-5; D is uncertain. The last part of the DNA fits TRBJ2-7 better; the J call may be wrong. In germline, CDR1 is SGHVS, CDR2 FNYEAQ. This CDR3 comprises 14 residues. CDR3 nucleotide sequence: TGTGCCAGCAGCTTATTGGAAGGTTCCTACGAGCAGTACTTC. The encoded protein is CASSLLEGSYEQYF.

This clonotype occurred a few times. The CDR3 loop reads CASTLAGHHLQETQYF. DNA for the CDR3: TGTGCCAGCACCCTCGCGGGACACCACCTCCAAGAGACCCAGTACTTC. The rearrangement uses TRBV12-3 or TRBV12-4 and TRBJ2-5, with D perhaps assigned TRBD1 or TRBD2 (6 bases each). This CDR3 has 16 amino acids. V shed 7 bases and J shed 1 base, with 19 bases lying between them.

This clonotype was recorded at least ten times. V and J are TRBV7-9 and TRBJ2-5; D assignment may be TRBD1 or TRBD2 (5 bases each). The V gene lost 8 bases and the J gene lost 5 bases, with 18 bases spanning the gap. The CDR3 is 14 amino acids. CDR1 is SEHNR, CDR2 FQNEAQ, per germline (reference sequence). CDR3 coding DNA: TGTGCCAGCGCCTTGAGGGGTTCGGGCGAGACCCAGTACTTC. It translates to CASALRGSGETQYF.

The count of this clonotype is one. The chain combines TRBV3-1 with TRBJ2-5; possible D gene TRBD2, 6 bases. V dropped 4 bases and J dropped 0 bases, with 24 bases sitting between them. Germline CDR1 reads LGHDT; CDR2 reads YNNKEL (reference sequence). The CDR3 is made up of 19 amino acids. The DNA for the CDR3 is TGTGCCAGCAGCCGCGAAGACTGGAGGGGCGAAGATTACCAAGAGACCCAGTACTTC. This codes for CASSREDWRGEDYQETQYF.

This clonotype was counted a few times. The chain employs TRBV5-1 and TRBJ2-5, with D unresolved. V shed 0 bases and J shed 4 bases, with 10 bases lying between them. The germline V gene encodes CDR1 SGHRS and CDR2 YFSETQ. This CDR3 is 14 amino acids long. The CDR3, as DNA: TGCGCCAGCAGCTTGGGGACCACACCAGAGACCCAGTACTTC. Translation gives CASSLGTTPETQYF.

The rearrangement links TRBV29-1 to TRBJ2-7, with 12 bases that match TRBD2. The J call is in doubt because the DNA end fits TRBJ2-1 better. Per germline, CDR1 SQVTM and CDR2 ANQGSEA. The CDR3 runs to 13 residues. CDR3: CSVLAGGRHEQFF. CDR3 coding DNA: TGCAGCGTCCTAGCGGGGGGGCGACATGAGCAGTTCTTC.

The gene calls are TRBV20-1 and TRBJ1-5; 11 bases agree with TRBD1. This CDR3 region has 13 residues. Trimming removed 5 bases from V and 6 bases from J; junction bases left unmatched: 3. Per germline, CDR1 DFQATT and CDR2 SNEGSKA (reference sequence). The CDR3 DNA reads TGCAGTGCTTGGACAGGGGGCGGTCAGCCCCAGCATTTT. It translates to CSAWTGGGQPQHF.

The chain has TRBV4-1 and TRBJ1-2, with TRBD1 matching 9 bases. Unmatched junction bases numbered 6, after V lost 3 bases and J lost 4 bases. This CDR3 has 15 amino acids. CDR1 and CDR2 (germline): MGHRA, YSYEKL. CDR3 in amino acids: CASSQTTGGGYGYTF. In DNA form, the CDR3 reads TGCGCCAGCAGCCAGACCACAGGGGGCGGCTATGGCTACACCTTC.

The table lists this clonotype with a few counts. The chain joins TRBV20-1 to TRBJ2-2; the match to TRBD2 covers 8 bases. This CDR3 is 16 amino acids long. The germline CDR1 and CDR2 sequences are DFQATT and SNEGSKA (reference sequence). V lost 6 bases to trimming and J lost 1 base; unmatched junction nucleotides: 10. In DNA, the CDR3 is TGCAGTGCCGCGGAGGGACTAGTGGGGAACACCGGGGAGCTGTTTTTT. As protein: CSAAEGLVGNTGELFF.

This chain uses TRBV6-5 with TRBJ1-2; D is ambiguous. V shed 0 bases and J shed 5 bases, with 10 bases lying between them. The CDR3 has 14 amino acids. Germline loops: CDR1 MNHEY, CDR2 SVGAGI. CDR3 DNA sequence: TGTGCCAGCAGTTACTCTCGGTCGGATTATGGCTACACCTTC. It is translated as CASSYSRSDYGYTF.

The chain uses TRBV29-1 and TRBJ2-5; D remains ambiguous. The CDR3 is 14 amino acids. V lost 4 bases, J lost 4 bases, and 16 bases lay in between. The V gene's germline CDR1 is SQVTM and CDR2 ANQGSEA. CDR3 sequence: CSVAWVGIGETQYF. CDR3 DNA: TGCAGCGTTGCGTGGGTGGGAATTGGAGAGACCCAGTACTTC.

Turning to this clonotype: An end of the junction does not agree with germline; a read error may underlie this. The rearrangement links TRBV5-1 to TRBJ2-5, with 10 bases fitting TRBD2. CDR3 length: 15 residues. Germline V gives CDR1 SGHRS, CDR2 YFSETQ. The CDR3 reads CTSSPSGGGQETQYF. The DNA of the CDR3 is TGCACCAGCAGCCCTAGCGGGGGCGGGCAAGAGACCCAGTACTTC.

This clonotype was picked up a small number of times. This chain connects TRBV3-1 to TRBJ1-4, with 7 bases aligning to TRBD1. The germline V gene encodes CDR1 LGHDT and CDR2 YNNKEL (reference sequence). Trimming at V came to 4 bases and at J to 8 bases, leaving 13 bases not matched to a gene. The CDR3 has 16 residues. The CDR3 is CASSPNRGKLQEKLFF. The CDR3, as DNA: TGTGCCAGCAGCCCAAACAGGGGAAAGCTACAGGAAAAACTGTTTTTT.